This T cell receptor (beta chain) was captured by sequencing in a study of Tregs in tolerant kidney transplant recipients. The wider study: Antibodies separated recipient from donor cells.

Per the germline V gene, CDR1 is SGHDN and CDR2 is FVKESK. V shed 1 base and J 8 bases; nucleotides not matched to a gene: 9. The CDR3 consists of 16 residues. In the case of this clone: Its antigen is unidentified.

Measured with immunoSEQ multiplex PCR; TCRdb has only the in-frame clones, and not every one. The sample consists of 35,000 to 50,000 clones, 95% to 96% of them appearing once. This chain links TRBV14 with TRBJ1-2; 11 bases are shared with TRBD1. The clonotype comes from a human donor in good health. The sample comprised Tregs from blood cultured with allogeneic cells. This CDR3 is CASSQGVLDRGLGYTF. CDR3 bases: TGTGCCAGCAGCCAAGGAGTCTTGGACAGGGGGCTCGGCTACACCTTC.